Below, 15 T cell receptor beta chains from the same sample are listed, as sequenced in a study of T cell responses to AZD1222 COVID-19 vaccine. TCRdb keeps only in-frame clones here, not all; method: immunoSEQ multiplex PCR. The sample has about 100,000 clones; 90% to 95% are singletons. Sequences were derived from peripheral blood, sampled on day 0 of AZD1222 vaccination. All receptors come from an adult in good health.

This chain connects TRBV12-5 to TRBJ1-3; tentatively, D is TRBD1 (5 bases). The germline V gene encodes CDR1 LGHNT and CDR2 FRNRAP. The ends were cut back, 0 bases at V and 2 bases at J, with 20 bases in the middle. The CDR3 length is 19 residues. In DNA, the CDR3 is TGTGCTAGTGGTTTGGTACCCACCCGATGGGGCCGCGCTGGAAACACCATATATTTT. It encodes CASGLVPTRWGRAGNTIYF.

The chain joins TRBV12-5 to TRBJ1-5; D is unresolved. V was cut by 0 bases and J by 0 bases, with 18 bases left in between. Germline V CDR1 and CDR2: LGHNT, FRNRAP. CDR3 length: 19 amino acids. CDR3 sequence reads: CASGLVLGPGSLSNQPQHF. The CDR3 nucleotides are TGTGCTAGTGGTTTGGTACTAGGGCCCGGCAGTCTTAGCAATCAGCCCCAGCATTTT. The complete variable domain, with remaining parts taken from reference TRBV12-5 and TRBJ1-5, reads DARVTQTPRHKVTEMGQEVTMRCQPILGHNTVFWYRQTMMQGLELLAYFRNRAPLDDSGMPKDRFSAEMPDATLATLKIQPSEPRDSAVYFCASGLVLGPGSLSNQPQHFGDGTRLSIL.

This rearrangement joins TRBV19 to TRBJ2-2; D uncertain. CDR3 length equals 15 residues. Germline values: CDR1 LNHDA, CDR2 SQIVND (reference sequence). V dropped 3 bases and J dropped 0 bases, with 8 bases sitting between them. The CDR3 here is CASSMWVANTGELFF. The DNA of the CDR3 is TGTGCCAGTAGTATGTGGGTCGCGAACACCGGGGAGCTGTTTTTT.

The genes are TRBV12-5 and TRBJ2-1, with 10 bases fitting TRBD2. Germline values: CDR1 LGHNT, CDR2 FRNRAP. The CDR3 covers 14 residues. Trimming removed 8 bases from V and 7 bases from J; junction bases left unmatched: 8. The CDR3 nucleotides read TGTGCTAGTAGCGGGGGGGGTCTGCGGAATGAGCAGTTCTTC. Its translation: CASSGGGLRNEQFF.

The chain carries TRBV6-2 or TRBV6-3 and TRBJ1-1; D uncertain. In germline, CDR1 is MNHEY, CDR2 SVGEGT. V was clipped by 0 bases and J by 0 bases, with 14 bases between them. This CDR3 spans 17 amino acids. CDR3 DNA: TGTGCCAGCAGTTACTCGAGTTGGGGTACGTTGAACACTGAAGCTTTCTTT. It specifies CASSYSSWGTLNTEAFF.

The rearrangement links TRBV28 to TRBJ1-1; 7 nucleotides match TRBD1. The CDR3 loop spans 16 amino acids. Germline V CDR1 and CDR2: MDHEN, SYDVKM. The ends lost 2 bases at V and 0 bases at J; junction bases unmatched: 6. The CDR3 loop is CASSLRGQQVNTEAFF. The CDR3 coding sequence is TGTGCCAGCAGTTTAAGGGGACAGCAAGTGAACACTGAAGCTTTCTTT.

The chain joins TRBV5-1 to TRBJ1-1; 10 bases map to TRBD1. The CDR3 has 17 residues. Germline CDR1 and CDR2: SGHRS and YFSETQ. The ends lost 0 bases at V and 0 bases at J; junction bases unmatched: 5. CDR3 sequence: CASSLAGTGAVNTEAFF. DNA of the CDR3: TGCGCCAGCAGCTTGGCCGGGACAGGGGCTGTGAACACTGAAGCTTTCTTT. Full variable domain (rest looked up from reference TRBV5-1 and TRBJ1-1): KAGVTQTPRYLIKTRGQQVTLSCSPISGHRSVSWYQQTPGQGLQFLFEYFSETQRNKGNFPGRFSGRQFSNSRSEMNVSTLELGDSALYLCASSLAGTGAVNTEAFFGQGTRLTVV.

The rearrangement joins TRBV28 to TRBJ2-3, with 10 bases lining up with TRBD2. CDR1 and CDR2 from the germline V gene are MDHEN and SYDVKM. Trimming took 2 bases from V and 1 from J; bases not matched to a gene: 9. The CDR3 length is 18 residues. This chain's CDR3 is CASSLPSPGLAGTDTQYF. The CDR3 nucleotides are TGTGCCAGCAGTTTACCTTCCCCTGGACTAGCGGGCACAGATACGCAGTATTTT.

V and J are TRBV3-1 (or the pseudogene TRBV3-2) and TRBJ1-5; 8 nucleotides match TRBD1. Germline CDR1 LGHDT, CDR2 YNNKEL (reference sequence). J gave up 9 bases and V 3 bases, and 13 bases lay outside the gene matches. The CDR3 covers 16 residues. CDR3 sequence (DNA): TGTGCCAGCAGCCAGGATACGACAGGGGTCCTTCGGCCCCAGCATTTT. This gives the protein CASSQDTTGVLRPQHF.

J is TRBJ2-1 and V is TRBV19, with TRBD1 matching 9 bases. Germline loops: CDR1 LNHDA, CDR2 SQIVND (reference sequence). With V trimmed by 5 bases and J by 4 bases, 6 bases remained unmatched. The CDR3 runs to 15 residues. The CDR3, as DNA: TGTGCCAGTAGTTCGTGGACAGGGGATTACAATGAGCAGTTCTTC. This translates into CASSSWTGDYNEQFF.

This sequence joins TRBV7-6 and TRBJ2-7; the D gene is possibly TRBD2 (6 bases). The V gene's germline CDR1 is SGHVS and CDR2 FNYEAQ. CDR3 length: 18 amino acids. Trimming pared 5 bases from V and 7 bases from J, leaving 30 bases between. Written as DNA, the CDR3 is TGTGCCAGCAGCCTGGCCCATCCTACTAGCCACCTGCCTGGTGAGCAGTACTTC. This codes for CASSLAHPTSHLPGEQYF. Combining the CDR3 with reference TRBV7-6 and TRBJ2-7 gives the whole variable domain GAGVSQSPRYKVTKRGQDVALRCDPISGHVSLYWYRQALGQGPEFLTYFNYEAQQDKSGLPNDRFSAERPEGSISTLTIQRTEQRDSAMYRCASSLAHPTSHLPGEQYFGPGTRLTVT.

The V gene is TRBV18, the J gene TRBJ2-7, with D tentatively TRBD2 (6 bases). CDR1 is KGHSH and CDR2 is LQKENI in the germline V gene. The CDR3 is 14 amino acids. V lost 5 bases and J lost 7, with 18 bases in between. The CDR3 reads CASSRTDRGREQYF. The CDR3 bases are TGTGCCAGCTCAAGGACGGACCGGGGGAGAGAGCAGTACTTC.

The DNA of the CDR3 is TGTGCCAGCAGTTGGGCCAAAAGCGATCAGCCCCAGCATTTT. It yields the protein CASSWAKSDQPQHF. V gene TRBV6-5 combines with J gene TRBJ1-5; D gene ambiguous. Germline V lookup: CDR1 MNHEY, CDR2 SVGAGI. V shed 4 bases and J shed 5 bases, with 12 bases lying between them. This CDR3 has 14 residues.

This chain links TRBV6-5 with TRBJ1-5, with D tentatively TRBD1 (5 bases). The ends were cut back, 0 bases at V and 6 bases at J, with 9 bases in the middle. The CDR3 is 14 amino acids. The V gene's germline CDR1 is MNHEY and CDR2 SVGAGI. The CDR3 coding sequence is TGTGCCAGCAGTTACTCGGCAGGGAGTCAGCCCCAGCATTTT. Its protein product is CASSYSAGSQPQHF.

The genes are TRBV10-2 and TRBJ2-3; D uncertain. Trimming took 1 base from V and 0 from J, leaving 5 bases between them. This CDR3 contains 14 residues. Per the germline V gene, CDR1 is WSHSY and CDR2 is SAAADI. The CDR3 bases are TGCGCCAGCAGTGAGTTGCCAAGCACAGATACGCAGTATTTT. It is translated as CASSELPSTDTQYF.